This TCR beta chain was obtained from a study of T cells in Graves' hyperthyroidism and ophthalmopathy. V lost 3 bases to trimming and J lost 7 bases, with 18 bases between them. The CDR3 loop spans 15 amino acids. Looked up from germline, CDR1 is DFQATT and CDR2 is SNEGSKA (reference sequence). Each diagnosis drew on symptoms, thyroxine, TRAb, thyroid ultrasound and orbital computed tomography findings. This clonotype has ten or more counts. It was RNA transcripts that yielded the amplified TCR beta CDR3 regions. The TCR CDR3 first-round RT-PCR relied on the HTBI primer set. A single record per CDR3 protein comes from TCRdb applying MiXCR to the multiplex PCR reads. The table shows hundreds of thousands of distinct CDR3 sequences, with approximately 40% occurring only once.

What was sequenced was blood. This receptor was obtained from a woman in her thirties or forties with Graves' hyperthyroidism. The chain carries TRBV20-1 and TRBJ1-4, with a possible D match to TRBD1 (5 bases). The CDR3 coding sequence is TGCAGTGCTAGGGATACGCCTGGGACTCGTGAAAAACTGTTTTTT. Translation: CSARDTPGTREKLFF.